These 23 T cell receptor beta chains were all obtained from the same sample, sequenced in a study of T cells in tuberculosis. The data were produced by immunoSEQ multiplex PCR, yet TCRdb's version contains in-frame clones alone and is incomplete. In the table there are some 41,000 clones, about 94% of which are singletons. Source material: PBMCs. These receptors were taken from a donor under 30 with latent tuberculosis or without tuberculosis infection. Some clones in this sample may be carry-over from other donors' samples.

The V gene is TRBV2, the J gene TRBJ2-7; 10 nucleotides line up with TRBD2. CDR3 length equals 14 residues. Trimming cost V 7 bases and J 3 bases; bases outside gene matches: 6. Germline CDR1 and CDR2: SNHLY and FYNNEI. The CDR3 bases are TGTGCCAGCATTAGGGCTAGCGGGAGCTACGAGCAGTACTTC. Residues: CASIRASGSYEQYF.

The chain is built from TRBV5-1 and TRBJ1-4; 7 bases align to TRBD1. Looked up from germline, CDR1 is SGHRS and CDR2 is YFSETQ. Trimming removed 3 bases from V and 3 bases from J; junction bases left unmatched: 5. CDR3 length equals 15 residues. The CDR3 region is CASSSLQGSNEKLFF. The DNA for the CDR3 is TGCGCCAGCAGCTCCCTACAGGGGTCTAATGAAAAACTGTTTTTT.

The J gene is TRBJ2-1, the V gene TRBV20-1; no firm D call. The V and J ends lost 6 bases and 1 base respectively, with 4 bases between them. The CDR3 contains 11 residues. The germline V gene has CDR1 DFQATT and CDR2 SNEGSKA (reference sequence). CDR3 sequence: CSARSYNEQFF. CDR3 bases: TGCAGTGCCCGTTCCTACAATGAGCAGTTCTTC.

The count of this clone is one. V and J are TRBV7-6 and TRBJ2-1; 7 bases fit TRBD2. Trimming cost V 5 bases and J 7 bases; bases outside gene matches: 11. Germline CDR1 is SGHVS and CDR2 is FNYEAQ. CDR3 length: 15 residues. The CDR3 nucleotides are TGTGCCAGCAGCCCATCGGAAAGACTAGCTAATGAGCAGTTCTTC. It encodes CASSPSERLANEQFF. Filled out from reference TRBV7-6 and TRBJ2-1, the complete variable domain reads GAGVSQSPRYKVTKRGQDVALRCDPISGHVSLYWYRQALGQGPEFLTYFNYEAQQDKSGLPNDRFSAERPEGSISTLTIQRTEQRDSAMYRCASSPSERLANEQFFGPGTRLTVL.

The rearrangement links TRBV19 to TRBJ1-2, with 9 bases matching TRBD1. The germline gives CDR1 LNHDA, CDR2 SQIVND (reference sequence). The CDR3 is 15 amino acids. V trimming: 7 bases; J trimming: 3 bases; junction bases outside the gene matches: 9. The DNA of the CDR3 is TGTGCCAGTATCCCTCGGGACAGGGTGGACTATGGCTACACCTTC. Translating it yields CASIPRDRVDYGYTF.

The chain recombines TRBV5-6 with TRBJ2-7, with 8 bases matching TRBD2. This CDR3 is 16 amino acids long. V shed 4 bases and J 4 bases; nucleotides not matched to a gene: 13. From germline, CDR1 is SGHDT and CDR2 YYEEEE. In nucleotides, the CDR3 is TGTGCCAGCAGCGACACCCCCAGCGGGAGTTCTTACGAGCAGTACTTC. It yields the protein CASSDTPSGSSYEQYF.

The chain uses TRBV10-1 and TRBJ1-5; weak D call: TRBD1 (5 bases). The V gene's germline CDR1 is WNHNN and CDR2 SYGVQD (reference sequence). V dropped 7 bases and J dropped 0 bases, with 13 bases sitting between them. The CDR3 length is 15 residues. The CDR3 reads CASNFPQGSNQPQHF. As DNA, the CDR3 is TGCGCCAGCAACTTCCCCCAGGGTAGCAATCAGCCCCAGCATTTT.

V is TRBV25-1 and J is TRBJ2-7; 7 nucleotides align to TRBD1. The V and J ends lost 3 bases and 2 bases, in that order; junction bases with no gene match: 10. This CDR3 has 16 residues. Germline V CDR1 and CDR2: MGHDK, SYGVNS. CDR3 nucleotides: TGTGCCAGCAGTGATCAACAGGGGTTCCCCACCTACGAGCAGTACTTC. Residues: CASSDQQGFPTYEQYF.

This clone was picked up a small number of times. The CDR3, as DNA: TGTGCCAGCAGTGTTGAGGGGGAAACCGGGGAGCTGTTTTTT. Amino acids: CASSVEGETGELFF. The J gene is TRBJ2-2, the V gene TRBV6-1; perhaps TRBD1 as D (6 bases). CDR3 length: 14 residues. V was cut by 4 bases and J by 5 bases, with 11 bases left in between. Germline V gene lookup returns CDR1 MNHNS and CDR2 SASEGT.

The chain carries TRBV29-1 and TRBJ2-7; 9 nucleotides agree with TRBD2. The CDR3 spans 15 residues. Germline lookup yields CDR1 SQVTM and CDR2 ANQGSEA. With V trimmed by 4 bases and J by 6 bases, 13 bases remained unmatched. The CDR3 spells CSVVRGAGGWGEQYF. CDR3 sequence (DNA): TGCAGCGTTGTCCGGGGAGCGGGAGGTTGGGGCGAGCAGTACTTC.

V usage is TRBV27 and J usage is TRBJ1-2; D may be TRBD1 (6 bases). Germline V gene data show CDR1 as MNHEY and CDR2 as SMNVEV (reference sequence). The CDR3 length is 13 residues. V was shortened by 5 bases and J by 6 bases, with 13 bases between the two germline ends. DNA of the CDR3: TGTGCCAGCAGTGGGCAGGGACAAAATGGCTACACCTTC. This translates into CASSGQGQNGYTF.

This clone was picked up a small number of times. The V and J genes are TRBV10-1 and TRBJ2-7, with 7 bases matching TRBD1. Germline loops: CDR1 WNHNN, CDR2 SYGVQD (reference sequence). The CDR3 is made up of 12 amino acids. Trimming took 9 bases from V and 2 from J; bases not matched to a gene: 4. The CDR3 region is CASGDSTYEQYF. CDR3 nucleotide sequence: TGCGCCAGTGGGGACAGCACCTACGAGCAGTACTTC.

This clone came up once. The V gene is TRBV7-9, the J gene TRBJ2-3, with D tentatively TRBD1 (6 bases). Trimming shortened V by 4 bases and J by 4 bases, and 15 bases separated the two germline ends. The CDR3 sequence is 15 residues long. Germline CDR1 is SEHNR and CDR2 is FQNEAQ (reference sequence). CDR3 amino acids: CASSSSGQLPDTQYF. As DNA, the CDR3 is TGTGCCAGCAGCTCCAGCGGACAGTTACCAGATACGCAGTATTTT.

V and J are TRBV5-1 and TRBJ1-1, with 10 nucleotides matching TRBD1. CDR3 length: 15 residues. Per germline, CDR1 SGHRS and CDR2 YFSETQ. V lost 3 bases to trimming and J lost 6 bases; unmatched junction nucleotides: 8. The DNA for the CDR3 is TGCGCCAGCAGCTGGGCCGGGACAGGGGACCCTGAAGCTTTCTTT. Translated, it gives CASSWAGTGDPEAFF.

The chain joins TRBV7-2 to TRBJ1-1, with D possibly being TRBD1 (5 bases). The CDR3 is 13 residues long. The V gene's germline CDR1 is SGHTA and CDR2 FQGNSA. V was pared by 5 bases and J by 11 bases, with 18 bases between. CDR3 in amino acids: CASSRIQGLEAFF. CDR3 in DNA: TGTGCCAGCAGCCGAATCCAGGGTCTTGAGGCTTTCTTT.

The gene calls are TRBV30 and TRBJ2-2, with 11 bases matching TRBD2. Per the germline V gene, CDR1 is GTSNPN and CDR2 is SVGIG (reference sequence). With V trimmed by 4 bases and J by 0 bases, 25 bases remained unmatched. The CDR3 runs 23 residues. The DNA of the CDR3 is TGTGCCTGGATGTACAGGGGGGCGTTTTTTTCTAGCGGGAGGCAAACGAACACCGGGGAGCTGTTTTTT. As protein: CAWMYRGAFFSSGRQTNTGELFF.

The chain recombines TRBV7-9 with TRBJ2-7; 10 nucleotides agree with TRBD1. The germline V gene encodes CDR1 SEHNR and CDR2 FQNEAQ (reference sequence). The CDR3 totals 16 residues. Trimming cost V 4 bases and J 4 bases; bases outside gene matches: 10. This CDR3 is CASSSPRRTGGYEQYF. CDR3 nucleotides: TGTGCCAGCAGCTCCCCCCGAAGGACAGGGGGTTACGAGCAGTACTTC.

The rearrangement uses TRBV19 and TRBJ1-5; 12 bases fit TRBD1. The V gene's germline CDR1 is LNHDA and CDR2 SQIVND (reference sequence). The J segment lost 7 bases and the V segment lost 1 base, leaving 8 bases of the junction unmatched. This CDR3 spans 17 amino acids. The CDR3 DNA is TGTGCCAGTAGTATAGCTGAGGGACAGGGGGCAAGGCAGCCCCAGCATTTT. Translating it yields CASSIAEGQGARQPQHF.

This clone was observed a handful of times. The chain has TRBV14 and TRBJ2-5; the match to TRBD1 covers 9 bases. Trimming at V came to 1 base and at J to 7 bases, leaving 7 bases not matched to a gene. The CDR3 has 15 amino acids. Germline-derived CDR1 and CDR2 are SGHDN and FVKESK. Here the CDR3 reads CASSQGMGQGATQYF. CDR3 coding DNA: TGTGCCAGCAGCCAAGGAATGGGACAGGGAGCGACCCAGTACTTC.

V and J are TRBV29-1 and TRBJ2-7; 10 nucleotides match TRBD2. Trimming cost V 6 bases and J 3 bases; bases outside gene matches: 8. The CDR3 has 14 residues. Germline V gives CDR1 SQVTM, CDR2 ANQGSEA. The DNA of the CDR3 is TGCAGCGTCGCTCTAGCGGGAGTCTTCTACGAGCAGTACTTC. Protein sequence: CSVALAGVFYEQYF.

The CDR3 DNA is TGTGCCTGGACGGCGGGACGGAGTCAATACGAGCAGTACTTC. This gives the protein CAWTAGRSQYEQYF. V and J are TRBV30 and TRBJ2-7; possible D gene TRBD2, 6 bases. Germline CDR1 is GTSNPN and CDR2 is SVGIG (reference sequence). The CDR3 extends over 14 amino acids. Trimming pared 4 bases from V and 4 bases from J, leaving 17 bases between.

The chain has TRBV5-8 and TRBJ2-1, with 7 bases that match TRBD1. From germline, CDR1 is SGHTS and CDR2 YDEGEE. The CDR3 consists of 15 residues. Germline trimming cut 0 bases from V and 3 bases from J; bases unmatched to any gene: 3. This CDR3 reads CASSLGDSYYNEQFF. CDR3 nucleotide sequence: TGTGCCAGCAGCTTGGGGGACAGCTACTACAATGAGCAGTTCTTC. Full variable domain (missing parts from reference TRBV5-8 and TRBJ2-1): EAGVTQSPTHLIKTRGQQATLRCSPISGHTSVYWYQQALGLGLQFLLWYDEGEERNRGNFPPRFSGRQFPNYSSELNVNALELEDSALYLCASSLGDSYYNEQFFGPGTRLTVL.

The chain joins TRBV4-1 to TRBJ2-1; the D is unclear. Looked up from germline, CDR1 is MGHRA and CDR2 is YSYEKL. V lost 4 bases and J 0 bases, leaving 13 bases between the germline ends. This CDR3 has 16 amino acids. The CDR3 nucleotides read TGCGCCAGCAGCCTAATTGACCGGAGCTCCTACAATGAGCAGTTCTTC. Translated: CASSLIDRSSYNEQFF.